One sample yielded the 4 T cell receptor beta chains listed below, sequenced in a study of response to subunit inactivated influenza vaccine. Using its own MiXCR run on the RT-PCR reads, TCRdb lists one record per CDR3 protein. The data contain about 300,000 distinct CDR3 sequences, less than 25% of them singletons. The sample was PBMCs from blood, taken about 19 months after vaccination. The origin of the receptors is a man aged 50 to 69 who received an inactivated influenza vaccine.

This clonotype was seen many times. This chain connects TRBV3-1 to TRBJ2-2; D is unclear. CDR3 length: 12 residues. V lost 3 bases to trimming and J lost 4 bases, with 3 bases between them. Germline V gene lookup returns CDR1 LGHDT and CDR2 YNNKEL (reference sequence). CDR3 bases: TGTGCCAGCAGCCACCCCACCGGGGAGCTGTTTTTT. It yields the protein CASSHPTGELFF.

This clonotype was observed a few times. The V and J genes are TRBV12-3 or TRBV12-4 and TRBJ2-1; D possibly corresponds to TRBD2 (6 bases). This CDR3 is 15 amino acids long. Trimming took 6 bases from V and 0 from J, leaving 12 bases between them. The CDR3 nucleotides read TGTGCCAGCAGGTCCGGGACTGGCTCCTACAATGAGCAGTTCTTC. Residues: CASRSGTGSYNEQFF.

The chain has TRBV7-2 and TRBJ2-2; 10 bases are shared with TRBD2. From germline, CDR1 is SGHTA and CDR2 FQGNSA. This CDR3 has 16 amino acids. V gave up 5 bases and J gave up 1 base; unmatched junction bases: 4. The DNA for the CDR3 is TGTGCCAGCAGCCCCCGGACTAGCGGGAACACCGGGGAGCTGTTTTTT. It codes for CASSPRTSGNTGELFF.

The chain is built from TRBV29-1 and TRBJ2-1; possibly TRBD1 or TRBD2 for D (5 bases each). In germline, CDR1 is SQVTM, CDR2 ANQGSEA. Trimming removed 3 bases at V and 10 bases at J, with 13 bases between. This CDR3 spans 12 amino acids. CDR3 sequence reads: CSVDLGGNEQFF. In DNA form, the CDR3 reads TGCAGCGTTGATCTTGGGGGTAACGAGCAGTTCTTC.